What follows is one TCR beta chain and its context. This sample is drawn from a study of cytomegalovirus exposure and HLA in healthy donors. Study context: The roughly 130 validation repertoires, a later analysis reported, used the same platform as the 600 to 700 repertoires from the first cohort.

TCRdb's copy holds only in-frame clones and misses some; the assay was immunoSEQ multiplex PCR. The data contain roughly 150,000 clones, 75% to 90% of them singletons. Germline CDR1 reads SGHRS; CDR2 reads YFSETQ. V shed 4 bases and J shed 5 bases, with 11 bases lying between them. The CDR3 length is 13 residues. The rearrangement joins TRBV5-1 to TRBJ2-3, with no clear D. This receptor was identified in a woman aged 18-29 years in good health and CMV-seronegative. The sample taken for sequencing was PBMCs. CDR3 coding DNA: TGCGCCAGCAGCACCTACAACAGAGATACGCAGTATTTT. It encodes CASSTYNRDTQYF.